The 30 T cell receptor beta chains below were found in one sample sequenced in a study of cytomegalovirus exposure and HLA in healthy donors. PCR primers comprised 60 Vbeta and 13 Jbeta primers. The repertoire was sequenced with immunoSEQ multiplex PCR; TCRdb's copy has only in-frame clones and lacks some. The data hold 90,000 or so clones, with approximately 71% observed a single time. Source material: PBMCs. Every receptor here comes from a woman aged 18-35 years in good health and CMV-seropositive.

This chain connects TRBV5-6 to TRBJ1-2; TRBD1 aligns across 7 bases. The V gene end was trimmed by 4 bases and the J gene end by 4 bases; junction bases not matched to a gene: 7. The CDR3 runs to 14 residues. Germline-derived CDR1 and CDR2 are SGHDT and YYEEEE. CDR3 protein: CASSRGTASYGYTF. Written as DNA, the CDR3 is TGTGCCAGCAGCCGAGGGACAGCGAGCTATGGCTACACCTTC.

A remark on this clone: Additional DNA sequences in this sample encode the identical CDR3. The chain carries TRBV6-1 and TRBJ2-7, with 13 bases fitting TRBD2. This CDR3 is 14 amino acids long. CDR1 is MNHNS, CDR2 SASEGT, per germline. Trimming cost V 7 bases and J 6 bases; bases outside gene matches: 6. The CDR3: CASTRLAGGGEQYF. The CDR3 DNA is TGTGCCAGCACCCGACTAGCGGGAGGCGGCGAGCAGTACTTC.

The V and J genes are TRBV10-3 and TRBJ2-1, with TRBD2 matching over 16 bases. Germline loops: CDR1 ENHRY, CDR2 SYGVKD. The CDR3 length is 18 residues. The junction had 3 bases not matched to a gene; V was cut back by 2 bases and J by 2 bases. CDR3: CAISEPGTSGRAYNEQFF. CDR3 in DNA: TGTGCCATCAGTGAGCCCGGGACTAGCGGGAGGGCCTACAATGAGCAGTTCTTC.

The chain recombines TRBV11-3 with TRBJ2-5; 8 bases are shared with TRBD2. Germline-derived CDR1 and CDR2 are SGHNT and YENEEA. The CDR3 is made up of 16 amino acids. The V gene end was trimmed by 1 base and the J gene end by 5 bases; junction bases not matched to a gene: 9. The CDR3, as DNA: TGTGCCAGCAGCTTAGGCCTAGCGGGCGATTCGGAGACCCAGTACTTC. This encodes CASSLGLAGDSETQYF.

The rearrangement joins TRBV4-1 to TRBJ2-7; 8 bases match TRBD2. This CDR3 is built from 15 residues. V was pared by 4 bases and J by 2 bases, with 7 bases of the junction left unmatched. CDR1 and CDR2 (germline): MGHRA, YSYEKL. Here the CDR3 DNA reads TGCGCCAGCAGCCCAACCGGGACTAGAACCTACGAGCAGTACTTC. Translation gives CASSPTGTRTYEQYF.

The rearrangement links TRBV28 to TRBJ1-5, with 11 bases aligning to TRBD1. V dropped 6 bases and J dropped 6; count of bases not matched to a gene: 7. Germline V gives CDR1 MDHEN, CDR2 SYDVKM. The length of the CDR3 is 15 residues. CDR3 amino acids: CASSRGTGGGQPQHF. Written as DNA, the CDR3 is TGTGCCAGCAGCCGCGGGACAGGGGGAGGTCAGCCCCAGCATTTT.

This chain joins TRBV10-3 and TRBJ1-1, with TRBD1 identical over 11 bases. CDR1 and CDR2 (germline): ENHRY, SYGVKD. The V gene end was trimmed by 2 bases and the J gene end by 5 bases; junction bases not matched to a gene: 13. The CDR3 runs 18 residues. The CDR3 nucleotides read TGTGCCATCAGTGAGGGCGGGACAGGGGGAGGCTCGCGGACTGAAGCTTTCTTT. Translated: CAISEGGTGGGSRTEAFF.

The V gene is TRBV4-2, the J gene TRBJ2-7; D might be TRBD2 (7 bases). CDR1 and CDR2 (germline): LGHNA, YNFKEQ. The CDR3 contains 15 residues. V was pared by 0 bases and J by 5 bases, with 14 bases between. The CDR3 coding sequence is TGTGCCAGCAGCCAAGATCTGAGGGGGGGGGACGAGCAGTACTTC. Protein sequence: CASSQDLRGGDEQYF.

V gene TRBV2 combines with J gene TRBJ1-2; D not resolved. The V end lost 4 bases, the J end lost 4 bases, and 7 bases lay between the germline ends. Germline V gene sequence: CDR1 SNHLY, CDR2 FYNNEI. The CDR3 runs to 12 residues. This chain's CDR3 is CASSGTSYGYTF. In DNA form, the CDR3 reads TGTGCCAGCAGTGGCACCAGCTATGGCTACACCTTC. The entire variable domain, with the rest obtained from reference TRBV2 and TRBJ1-2, is as follows: EPEVTQTPSHQVTQMGQEVILRCVPISNHLYFYWYRQILGQKVEFLVSFYNNEISEKSEIFDDQFSVERPDGSNFTLKIRSTKLEDSAMYFCASSGTSYGYTFGSGTRLTVV.

V and J are TRBV6-1 and TRBJ2-7; 8 bases line up with TRBD1. This CDR3 spans 14 amino acids. CDR1 and CDR2 from the germline V gene are MNHNS and SASEGT. After removal of 7 bases from V and 2 bases from J, the junction contained 7 bases not matched to a gene. Here the CDR3 reads CASTPDRGPYEQYF. In DNA form, the CDR3 reads TGTGCCAGCACTCCCGACAGGGGCCCCTACGAGCAGTACTTC.

The chain uses TRBV7-9 and TRBJ1-2, with 7 bases aligning to TRBD1. V was pared by 4 bases and J by 8 bases, with 10 bases of the junction left unmatched. There are 14 residues in the CDR3. CDR1 and CDR2 from the germline V gene are SEHNR and FQNEAQ (reference sequence). The CDR3: CASSSGTELWGYTF. CDR3 nucleotide sequence: TGTGCCAGCAGCTCAGGGACAGAGCTTTGGGGCTACACCTTC. Based on the CDR3 plus reference TRBV7-9 and TRBJ1-2, the full variable domain is DTGVSQNPRHKITKRGQNVTFRCDPISEHNRLYWYRQTLGQGPEFLTYFQNEAQLEKSRLLSDRFSAERPKGSFSTLEIQRTEQGDSAMYLCASSSGTELWGYTFGSGTRLTVV.

V and J are TRBV27 and TRBJ2-7; TRBD2 might be the D (5 bases). The CDR3 runs to 13 residues. Germline lookup yields CDR1 MNHEY and CDR2 SMNVEV (reference sequence). V shed 4 bases and J shed 2 bases, with 9 bases lying between them. The CDR3 loop reads CASSWTGPYEQYF. The CDR3 DNA follows: TGTGCCAGCAGTTGGACTGGGCCCTACGAGCAGTACTTC.

CDR3 sequence (DNA): TGTGCCAGCGGGACAGGGGGCACAGATACGCAGTATTTT. Protein: CASGTGGTDTQYF. The chain combines TRBV19 with TRBJ2-3, with 10 nucleotides matching TRBD1. This CDR3 has 13 amino acids. With V trimmed by 9 bases and J by 1 base, 1 base remained unmatched. Germline CDR1 reads LNHDA; CDR2 reads SQIVND (reference sequence).

V and J are TRBV29-1 and TRBJ2-5; 8 bases align to TRBD1. This CDR3 spans 13 amino acids. In germline, CDR1 is SQVTM, CDR2 ANQGSEA. Trimming cost V 6 bases and J 4 bases; bases outside gene matches: 7. The CDR3 here is CSVVGQGRETQYF. CDR3 DNA: TGCAGCGTCGTCGGACAGGGCCGAGAGACCCAGTACTTC.

V gene TRBV7-9 combines with J gene TRBJ2-7, with 10 bases lining up with TRBD1. CDR1 is SEHNR and CDR2 is FQNEAQ in the germline V gene (reference sequence). J gave up 0 bases and V 3 bases, and 2 bases lay outside the gene matches. CDR3 length: 15 amino acids. CDR3 DNA: TGTGCCAGCAGCTTTCGGACAGGGGGCTCCTACGAGCAGTACTTC. This encodes CASSFRTGGSYEQYF.

CDR3 amino acids: CASSLGGSSGLHF. In nucleotides, the CDR3 is TGCGCCAGCAGCTTGGGCGGCTCCTCGGGACTGCATTTT. The chain employs TRBV5-1 and TRBJ1-5; D is perhaps TRBD1 (5 bases). Trimming removed 0 bases from V and 15 bases from J, with 16 bases in between. This CDR3 contains 13 residues. Germline CDR1 reads SGHRS; CDR2 reads YFSETQ.

In nucleotides, the CDR3 is TGTGCCAGCAGCCAATGGGGCAACCGGGACAGCAATGAAAAACTGTTTTTT. It encodes CASSQWGNRDSNEKLFF. This chain connects TRBV7-9 to TRBJ1-4; TRBD1 matches at 7 bases. The CDR3 has 17 amino acids. With 5 bases clipped from V and 5 bases from J, the junction kept 14 bases outside the gene matches. Germline V gene data show CDR1 as SEHNR and CDR2 as FQNEAQ (reference sequence).

The chain is built from TRBV4-1 and TRBJ1-1; 7 bases agree with TRBD1. Germline trimming cut 4 bases from V and 0 bases from J; bases unmatched to any gene: 11. Germline loops: CDR1 MGHRA, CDR2 YSYEKL. This CDR3 contains 17 residues. DNA of the CDR3: TGCGCCAGCAGCCCATATATCCTAGACAGGGTGAACACTGAAGCTTTCTTT. As protein: CASSPYILDRVNTEAFF.

This clone was found a few times. The chain has TRBV18 and TRBJ1-2; D unresolved. The CDR3 length is 14 residues. Germline CDR1 is KGHSH and CDR2 is LQKENI. V was pared by 0 bases and J by 4 bases, with 9 bases between. Here the CDR3 reads CASSPPTESYGYTF. Written as DNA, the CDR3 is TGTGCCAGCTCACCACCCACAGAGAGCTATGGCTACACCTTC.

This chain links TRBV19 with TRBJ1-2, with D unresolved. V was shortened by 5 bases and J by 2 bases, with 15 bases between the two germline ends. Germline V gene sequence: CDR1 LNHDA, CDR2 SQIVND (reference sequence). The CDR3 runs 15 residues. In DNA, the CDR3 is TGTGCCAGTAGTCCACGAGGTGAGAGGAACTATGGCTACACCTTC. Translated, it gives CASSPRGERNYGYTF. The full variable domain, its missing parts supplied by reference TRBV19 and TRBJ1-2, is DGGITQSPKYLFRKEGQNVTLSCEQNLNHDAMYWYRQDPGQGLRLIYYSQIVNDFQKGDIAEGYSVSREKKESFPLTVTSAQKNPTAFYLCASSPRGERNYGYTFGSGTRLTVV.

The chain couples TRBV27 to TRBJ2-1; 7 bases are a match to TRBD2. Germline V CDR1 and CDR2: MNHEY, SMNVEV (reference sequence). V shed 1 base, J shed 8 bases, and the junction held 14 bases outside the gene matches. CDR3 size: 17 residues. This CDR3 reads CASSLLQVGGSKDEQFF. The CDR3 DNA sequence: TGTGCCAGCAGTTTATTACAAGTAGGCGGGAGTAAAGATGAGCAGTTCTTC.

The chain combines TRBV6-1 with TRBJ2-1; D gene uncertain. Trimming cost V 2 bases and J 7 bases, with 27 bases left between them. The CDR3 contains 19 residues. Germline lookup yields CDR1 MNHNS and CDR2 SASEGT. CDR3 DNA: TGTGCCAGCAGTGAATTGCTAGACCCATTAACGGTCCTCGAGAATGAGCAGTTCTTC. Protein sequence: CASSELLDPLTVLENEQFF.

The chain links TRBV7-2 to TRBJ2-3; 8 bases are a match to TRBD2. In germline, CDR1 is SGHTA, CDR2 FQGNSA. The CDR3 spans 15 residues. With 5 bases clipped from V and 4 bases from J, the junction kept 8 bases outside the gene matches. The CDR3 DNA follows: TGTGCCAGCAGCGTCAGACGGGGGGGGCCAGATACGCAGTATTTT. As protein: CASSVRRGGPDTQYF.

The gene calls are TRBV6-4 and TRBJ2-1; TRBD2 matches 8 bases. V lost 0 bases, J lost 6 bases, and 7 bases stayed unmatched. From germline, CDR1 is MRHNA and CDR2 SNTAGT. This CDR3 comprises 16 residues. The CDR3: CASSDSGTREFNEQFF. CDR3 nucleotide sequence: TGTGCCAGCAGTGACTCAGGGACTAGAGAGTTCAATGAGCAGTTCTTC.

This clone occurred a few times. This chain's CDR3 is CASSPAGYTYEQYF. The CDR3 nucleotides are TGTGCCAGCAGTCCGGCAGGTTACACCTACGAGCAGTACTTC. V and J are TRBV28 and TRBJ2-7, with D hard to call. The CDR3 sequence is 14 residues long. The V end lost 5 bases, the J end lost 2 bases, and 13 bases lay between the germline ends. Germline V gene data show CDR1 as MDHEN and CDR2 as SYDVKM. The variable domain in full, completed from reference TRBV28 and TRBJ2-7, reads DVKVTQSSRYLVKRTGEKVFLECVQDMDHENMFWYRQDPGLGLRLIYFSYDVKMKEKGDIPEGYSVSREKKERFSLILESASTNQTSMYLCASSPAGYTYEQYFGPGTRLTVT.

In DNA form, the CDR3 reads TGTGCCACCAGCAGAGATTTCCGGGATGAGCAGTTCTTC. This translates into CATSRDFRDEQFF. This chain connects TRBV15 to TRBJ2-1; D gene uncertain. Germline loops: CDR1 LNHNV, CDR2 YYDKDF (reference sequence). Trimming stripped 0 bases from V and 8 bases from J, with 8 bases between. The CDR3 covers 13 residues. The full variable domain, in which reference TRBV15 and TRBJ2-1 provide the parts outside the CDR3, is DAMVIQNPRYQVTQFGKPVTLSCSQTLNHNVMYWYQQKSSQAPKLLFHYYDKDFNNEADTPDNFQSRRPNTSFCFLDIRSPGLGDTAMYLCATSRDFRDEQFFGPGTRLTVL.

On this clone: This likely traces to a read error, being one base from a far larger clone. The J gene is TRBJ1-5, the V gene TRBV28; D gene ambiguous. Per the germline V gene, CDR1 is MDHEN and CDR2 is SYDVKM. CDR3 length equals 13 residues. V was shortened by 5 bases and J by 9 bases, with 14 bases between the two germline ends. CDR3 DNA sequence: TGTGCCAGCAGTCCGGGGATTGGGAGGCCCCAGCATTTT. Protein sequence: CASSPGIGRPQHF.

This clone was seen a handful of times. The gene calls are TRBV28 and TRBJ1-5; the D gene is possibly TRBD1 (5 bases). V shed 6 bases and J shed 3 bases, with 12 bases lying between them. CDR3 length: 14 amino acids. Germline V CDR1 and CDR2: MDHEN, SYDVKM. CDR3: CASSHQGSNQPQHF. CDR3 nucleotide sequence: TGTGCCAGCAGCCACCAGGGATCCAATCAGCCCCAGCATTTT. The entire variable domain, with the rest obtained from reference TRBV28 and TRBJ1-5, is as follows: DVKVTQSSRYLVKRTGEKVFLECVQDMDHENMFWYRQDPGLGLRLIYFSYDVKMKEKGDIPEGYSVSREKKERFSLILESASTNQTSMYLCASSHQGSNQPQHFGDGTRLSIL.

This CDR3 is CASRAGQTNTEAFF. The CDR3 coding sequence is TGTGCCAGCAGGGCAGGACAGACCAACACTGAAGCTTTCTTT. The rearrangement uses TRBV13 and TRBJ1-1, with D tentatively TRBD1 (6 bases). The germline V gene has CDR1 PRHDT and CDR2 FYEKMQ (reference sequence). V was clipped by 6 bases and J by 2 bases, with 13 bases between them. This CDR3 contains 14 residues.

This clone was recorded only once. The chain is built from TRBV4-3 and TRBJ2-1; possibly TRBD2 for D (7 bases). CDR3 length equals 15 residues. Germline loops: CDR1 LGHNA, CDR2 YSLEER. Trimming left V 2 bases short and J 8 bases short, with 16 bases between. The CDR3 region has the DNA TGCGCCAGCAGCCAAAAGGGGGGGGGCTGGGATGAGCAGTTCTTC. It is translated as CASSQKGGGWDEQFF.